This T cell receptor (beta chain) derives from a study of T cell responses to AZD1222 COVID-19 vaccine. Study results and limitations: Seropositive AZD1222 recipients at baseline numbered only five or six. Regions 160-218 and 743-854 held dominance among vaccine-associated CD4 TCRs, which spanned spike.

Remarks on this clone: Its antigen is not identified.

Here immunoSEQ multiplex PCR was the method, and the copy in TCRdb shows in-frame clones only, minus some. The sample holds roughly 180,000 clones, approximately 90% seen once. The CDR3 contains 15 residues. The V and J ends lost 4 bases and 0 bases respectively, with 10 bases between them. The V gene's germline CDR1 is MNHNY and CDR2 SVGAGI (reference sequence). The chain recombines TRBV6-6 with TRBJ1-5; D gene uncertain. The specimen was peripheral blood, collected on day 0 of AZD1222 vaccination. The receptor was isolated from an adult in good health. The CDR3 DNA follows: TGTGCCAGCAGTTTTCCGGGAACTAGCAATCAGCCCCAGCATTTT. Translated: CASSFPGTSNQPQHF.